What follows describes a single T cell receptor (beta chain). V lost 5 bases, J lost 9 bases, and 11 bases stayed unmatched. Germline lookup yields CDR1 MGHDK and CDR2 SYGVNS. CDR3 length equals 14 residues. The entry originates in a study of blood T cell repertoires in COVID-19. Turning to the study itself: Samples came from the United States, Italy and Spain, spanning acute and convalescent COVID-19. Sources were T cells, B-cell-depleted T cells, or PBMCs; the material itself was cDNA or gDNA.

Per the original methods: Reference gene primers were amplified, and this amplification served to estimate nucleated cell counts. TCRdb keeps only in-frame clones here, not all; method: immunoSEQ multiplex PCR. V and J calls and clone size are those listed in that table; D and trimming were worked out from the DNA. The sample gives about 300,000 clones, roughly 89% of which show up once; approximately 4.3% is in the top ten. The chain carries TRBV25-1 and TRBJ1-1, with 8 bases identical to TRBD1. The receptor comes from a man aged 35 to 55 with acute or convalescent COVID-19. The source material was peripheral blood. The CDR3 coding sequence is TGTGCCAGCAGTTCCCGGACAGGGATCCTGAAAGCTTTCTTT. This gives the protein CASSSRTGILKAFF.